Listed below are T cell receptor beta chains from one sample, sequenced in a study of glioma-infiltrating T cells after dendritic cell vaccination. Produced via immunoSEQ multiplex PCR; TCRdb's table is partial and in-frame only. Altogether about 73,000 clones are present, approximately 80% being singletons, with the ten largest covering 2.1%. This specimen was blood, taken before dendritic cell vaccination. The receptor set was obtained from a human donor with glioblastoma. The CDR3 runs from the conserved cysteine through the conserved F or W.

TRBV11-2,TRBJ2-5,CASSLGGGMVTQYF
TRBV14,TRBJ2-3,CASSHRLAGKTDTQYF
TRBV9,TRBJ1-1,CASSVDPGMNTEAFF
TRBV10-1,TRBJ1-5,CASSECRGLTNQPQHF
TRBV7-3,TRBJ2-6,CASSRRSVGQGGSGANVLTF
TRBV5-1,TRBJ1-3,CASSLTGSSGNTIYF
TRBV19,TRBJ2-2,CASTRQGSVGELFF
TRBV19,TRBJ2-3,CASRKRESGTDTQYF
TRBV7-6,TRBJ1-5,CASSPTGGSRQPQHF
TRBV5-1,TRBJ2-7,CASSLADRSYEQYF
TRBV7-6,TRBJ1-5,CASSLAAAVNQPQHF
TRBV9,TRBJ2-2,CASSDSTRSTGELFF
TRBV7-3,TRBJ2-3,CASSPTGGTDTQYF
TRBV7-2,TRBJ2-3,CASSITSGGAGGTQYF
TRBV6-5,TRBJ2-7,CASGGGAYEQYF
TRBV6-1,TRBJ2-5,CASSLPGETQYF
TRBV2,TRBJ2-3,CASSEERTSGGSGDF
TRBV5-4,TRBJ2-5,CASSPAVAGGPRETQYF
TRBV16,TRBJ1-1,CASSLRVSNTEAFF
TRBV6-6,-,CASSRDFAYEQYF
TRBV7-2,TRBJ2-3,CASFRESIWDTQYF
TRBV5-4,TRBJ2-3,CASSIHSQKTDTQYF
TRBV15,TRBJ1-4,CATSYGLNPGEKLFF
TRBV7-6,TRBJ2-5,CASSLAGYRETQYF
TRBV7-9,TRBJ1-6,CASSLDKGSSLRGNSPLHF
TRBV18,TRBJ2-3,CASSPREGKIETDTQYF